The present TCR beta chain was sequenced within a study of T cells in Graves' hyperthyroidism and ophthalmopathy. TCR beta CDR3 region amplification was performed from RNA transcripts. During a first-round RT-PCR of the TCR CDR3, the HTBI primer set was used. TCRdb fed the multiplex PCR reads into MiXCR, producing one record per CDR3 protein. The sample yields 500,000 to 800,000 distinct CDR3 sequences, about 14% seen once. The CDR3 is made up of 16 amino acids. Per germline, CDR1 SGHTA and CDR2 FQGNSA. Trimming pared 0 bases from V and 4 bases from J, leaving 15 bases between. This sequence joins TRBV7-2 and TRBJ1-2; a weak D match, TRBD1 (6 bases). This receptor was taken from a woman aged 45-65 years with Graves' ophthalmopathy. Sequencing was done on a sample of blood. The CDR3 DNA reads as TGTGCCAGCAGCTTAGCGGGACCCACAGGGAGCTATGGCTACACCTTC. Translation gives CASSLAGPTGSYGYTF.